This T cell receptor (beta chain) is drawn from a study of identical twins. Study findings and constraints: Weaker excess sharing between twins was seen in beta out-of-frame sequences.

The CDR3 sequence is 17 residues long. Trimming at V came to 9 bases and at J to 0 bases, leaving 9 bases not matched to a gene. CDR1 and CDR2 from the germline V gene are SNHLY and FYNNEI. This clonotype was found a few times. Antigen unknown. TCRdb itself ran the 5' RACE reads through MiXCR, one entry per CDR3 protein. The sample has 1.5 million to 2 million distinct CDR3 sequences, about 32% seen once. This sequence originates from a newborn girl in good health. The V gene is TRBV2, the J gene TRBJ2-6; 9 bases agree with TRBD1. Material: cord blood. This CDR3 reads CARGLQGALSGANVLTF. CDR3 bases: TGTGCCAGGGGGCTACAGGGGGCTCTCTCTGGGGCCAACGTCCTGACTTTC.